The clone carrying this T cell receptor (beta chain) was found once. The entry originates in a study of PD-1 blockade in classical Hodgkin lymphoma. Some clones are missing from TCRdb's copy, which holds only in-frame ones; the method was immunoSEQ multiplex PCR. The sample lists 30,000 to 35,000 clones, 75% to 95% occurring once. Every patient experienced relapse after autologous stem cell transplantation, and brentuximab vedotin exposure varied. CD4+ T cells were purified from thawed PBMCs by magnetic negative selection. The CDR3 consists of 14 residues. Between the trimmed V and J ends, which lost 6 bases and 4 bases, there was a span of 13 bases. The germline CDR1 and CDR2 sequences are SGHVS and FNYEAQ.

This TCR was sampled from a human donor with classical Hodgkin lymphoma. The sample consisted of CD4+ T cells from blood, taken at baseline. The V gene is TRBV7-6, the J gene TRBJ2-1; D not certain. CDR3: CASRRDSIYNEQFF. The CDR3 region has the DNA TGTGCCAGCAGAAGGGATTCCATTTACAATGAGCAGTTCTTC.